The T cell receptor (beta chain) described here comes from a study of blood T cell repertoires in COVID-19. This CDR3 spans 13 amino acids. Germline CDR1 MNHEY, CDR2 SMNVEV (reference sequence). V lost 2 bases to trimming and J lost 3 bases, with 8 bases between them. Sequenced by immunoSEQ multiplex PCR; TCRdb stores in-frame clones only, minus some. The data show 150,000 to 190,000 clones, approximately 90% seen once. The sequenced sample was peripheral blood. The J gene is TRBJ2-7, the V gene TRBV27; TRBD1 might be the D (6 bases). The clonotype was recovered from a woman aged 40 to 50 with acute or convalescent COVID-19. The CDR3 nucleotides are TGTGCCAGCAGTTTAAGCAGGGGCTACGAGCAGTACTTC. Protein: CASSLSRGYEQYF.